This TCR beta chain was identified in a study of identical twins. Study-wide findings and caveats: Zero-insertion analyses could be partly confounded by invariant MAIT and iNKT cells.

TCRdb reprocessed the 5' RACE reads with MiXCR, giving one entry per CDR3 protein. The repertoire holds approximately 1.8 million distinct CDR3 sequences, around 33% seen once, with more than 0.25% in the top ten. The germline gives CDR1 DFQATT, CDR2 SNEGSKA (reference sequence). Trimming removed 6 bases from V and 1 base from J; junction bases left unmatched: 10. The CDR3 length is 16 residues. Remarks on this clonotype: No antigen is known for it.

The V and J genes are TRBV20-1 and TRBJ1-1; TRBD1 matches 11 bases. The sequence was collected from a newborn girl in good health. Input material: cord blood. CDR3 loop: CSAGQGAILSNTEAFF. The CDR3 DNA is TGCAGTGCCGGACAGGGGGCGATTTTATCGAACACTGAAGCTTTCTTT.